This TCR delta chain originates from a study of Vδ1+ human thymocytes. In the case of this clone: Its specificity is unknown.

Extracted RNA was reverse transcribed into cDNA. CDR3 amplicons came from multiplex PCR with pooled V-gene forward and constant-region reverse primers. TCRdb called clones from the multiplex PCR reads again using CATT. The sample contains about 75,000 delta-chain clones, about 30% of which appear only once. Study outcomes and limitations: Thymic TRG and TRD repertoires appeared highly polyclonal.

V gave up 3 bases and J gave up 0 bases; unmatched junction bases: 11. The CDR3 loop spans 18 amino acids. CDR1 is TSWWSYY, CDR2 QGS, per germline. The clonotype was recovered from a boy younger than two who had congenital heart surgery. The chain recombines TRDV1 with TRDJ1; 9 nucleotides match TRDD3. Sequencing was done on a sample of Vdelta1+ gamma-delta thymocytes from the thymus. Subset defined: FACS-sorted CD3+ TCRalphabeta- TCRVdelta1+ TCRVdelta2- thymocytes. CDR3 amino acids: CALGDGTLGEPYTDKLIF. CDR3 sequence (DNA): TGTGCTCTTGGGGACGGTACACTGGGGGAACCGTACACCGATAAACTCATCTTT.